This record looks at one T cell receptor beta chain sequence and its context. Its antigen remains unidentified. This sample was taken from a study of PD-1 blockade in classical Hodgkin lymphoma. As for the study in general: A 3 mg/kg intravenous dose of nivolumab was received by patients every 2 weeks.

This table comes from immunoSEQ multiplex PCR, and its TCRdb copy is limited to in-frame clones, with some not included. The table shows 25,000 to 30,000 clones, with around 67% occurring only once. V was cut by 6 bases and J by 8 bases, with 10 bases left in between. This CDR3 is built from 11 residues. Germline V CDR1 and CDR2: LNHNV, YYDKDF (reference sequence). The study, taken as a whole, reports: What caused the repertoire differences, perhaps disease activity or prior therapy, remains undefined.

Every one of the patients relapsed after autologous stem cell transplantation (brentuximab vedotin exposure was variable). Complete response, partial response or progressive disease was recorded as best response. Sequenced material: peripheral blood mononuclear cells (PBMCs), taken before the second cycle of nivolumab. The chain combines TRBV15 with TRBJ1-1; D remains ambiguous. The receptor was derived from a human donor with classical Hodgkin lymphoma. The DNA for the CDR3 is TGTGCCACCAGACAGCAACGGGAAGCTTTCTTT. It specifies CATRQQREAFF.